This TCR beta chain was obtained from a study of blood T cell repertoires in COVID-19. The overall study: Nucleic acid was either cDNA or gDNA, and it came from T cells, B-cell-depleted T cells, or PBMCs.

How the authors handled the data: Amplification with reference gene primers provided the estimates of nucleated cell counts. Only in-frame clones appear in the TCRdb table, and some are missing; sequencing was by immunoSEQ multiplex PCR. V and J calls plus clone size are reproduced from that table; the DNA served to infer D and trimming. The sample lists over 150,000 clones; 70% to 80% were seen once. The V end was cut by 4 bases, the J end by 8 bases, with 8 bases between. Germline V gene data show CDR1 as DFQATT and CDR2 as SNEGSKA (reference sequence). This CDR3 contains 11 residues. Recovered status in Cohort 3 required two negative PCRs, clearance, or symptom resolution.

The receptor comes from a woman aged 50 to 60 who had recovered from COVID-19. This chain links TRBV20-1 with TRBJ1-4, with D possibly matching TRBD1 (6 bases). Sequences were obtained from PBMCs or T cells enriched from blood (not recorded which). In DNA, the CDR3 is TGCAGTGCTACCCAGGGGGAAAAACTGTTTTTT. Translation gives CSATQGEKLFF.